This T cell receptor (beta chain) was recovered during a study of monozygotic twins with inflammatory bowel disease. One entry per CDR3 protein, without DNA, is what TCRdb gives after re-calling the 5' RACE reads. This table holds approximately 400,000 distinct CDR3 sequences. This CDR3 is built from 16 residues. The germline V gene encodes CDR1 MGHDK and CDR2 SYGVNS. This chain uses TRBV25-1 with TRBJ2-1; TCRdb designates TRBD1, a call that cannot be tested without DNA. This TCR was recovered from a human donor with ulcerative colitis or Crohn's disease, or a healthy co-twin of an affected twin (not recorded which). Sequences were obtained from blood. The chain's CDR3 is CASSSLGAGSYNEQFF. Looking up the rest from reference TRBV25-1 and TRBJ2-1 gives the full variable domain: EADIYQTPRYLVIGTGKKITLECSQTMGHDKMYWYQQDPGMELHLIHYSYGVNSTEKGDLSSESTVSRIRTEHFPLTLESARPSHTSQYLCASSSLGAGSYNEQFFGPGTRLTVL.